This TCR beta chain was profiled in a study of blood T cell repertoires in COVID-19 (dated by TCRdb to 2018 to 2021). With regard to the full study: Samples covering the acute and convalescent phases of COVID-19 were provided by collaborators in the United States, Italy and Spain. The prospective study material was composed of cDNA or gDNA derived from T cells, B-cell-depleted T cells, or PBMCs. Subjects who had been exposed to COVID-19, were actively infected with it, or had recovered from it provided the deeply sampled blood TCRbeta repertoires that made up the dataset. A freely available public database, intended as a resource for researchers studying the immune response to SARS-CoV-2, is where the repertoires were released. Samples came from the ongoing ImmuneRACE study (first 160 participants) plus 1,254 subjects from 6 global collaborators. Nearly every sample came with metadata listing a de-identified subject ID, COVID-19 status, age in years and sex. Where available, HLA class I and class II types were obtained from metadata supplied by the sample provider rather than from assay-based typing. Paper-wide results and their limitations: The quantity of clinical and demographic metadata differed by source and by participant and was supplied without curation.

CDR1 DFQATT and CDR2 SNEGSKA are derived from the germline V gene (reference sequence). The CDR3 contains 11 residues, cysteine and phenylalanine counted. Here the CDR3 DNA is all that survives: 33 bases in frame from base 1. Trimming removed 5 bases from V and 2 bases from J, leaving 6 bases between the germline ends. TCRbeta CDR3 regions were amplified from genomic DNA using the immunoSEQ Assay, a bias-controlled multiplex PCR. The paper's data handling went like this. Nucleated cell counts per sample were estimated from amplification of reference gene primers within the assay. To quantify the absolute abundance of each unique TCRbeta CDR3 rearrangement, sequence reads were collapsed and filtered. For each sample, productive Simpson clonality was calculated as the square root of Simpson's diversity index across productive rearrangements. Not all clones reach the TCRdb copy of this immuneACCESS table, which keeps in-frame sequences only. Checked studies attribute under half of the gap to unresolved V genes and leave the rest unexplained. The V and J calls and the clone size are those of that table, but D and trimming were determined from the DNA. The sample records 99,000 or so clones, 81% of which are singletons. Jointly, the top ten make up under 40% of the sample.

Whole blood was collected in K2EDTA tubes by collaborating institutions according to the institutions' own protocols. For TCRbeta analysis, collaborators shipped samples in one of three forms: frozen whole blood, isolated PBMCs, or DNA extracted from either of those sample types. A note on this clone: Its antigen target is currently unknown. No qualities accompany the bases; no much larger clone lies one base away.

The sequence was collected from a man older than 75 with acute or convalescent COVID-19. Recombination connected TRBV20-1 to TRBJ2-5; TRBD2 is a possible D gene, resting on 5 matching bases. Specimen: peripheral blood. The CDR3 protein: CSAWTQETQYF. The nucleotides read TGCAGTGCTTGGACTCAAGAGACCCAGTACTTC.